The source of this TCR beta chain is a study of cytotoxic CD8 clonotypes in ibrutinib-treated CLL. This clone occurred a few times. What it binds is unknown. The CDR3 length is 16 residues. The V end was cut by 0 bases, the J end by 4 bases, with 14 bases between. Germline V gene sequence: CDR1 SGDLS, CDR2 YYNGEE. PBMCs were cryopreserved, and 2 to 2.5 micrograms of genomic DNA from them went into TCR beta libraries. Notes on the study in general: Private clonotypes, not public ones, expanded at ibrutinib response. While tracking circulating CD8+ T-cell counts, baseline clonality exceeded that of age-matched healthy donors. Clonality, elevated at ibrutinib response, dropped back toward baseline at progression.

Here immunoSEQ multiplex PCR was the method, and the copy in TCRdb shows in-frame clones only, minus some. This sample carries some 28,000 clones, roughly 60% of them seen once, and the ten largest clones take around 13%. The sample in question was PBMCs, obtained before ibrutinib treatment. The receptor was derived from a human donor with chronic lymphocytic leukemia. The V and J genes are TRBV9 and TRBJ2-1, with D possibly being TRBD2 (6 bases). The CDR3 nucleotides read TGTGCCAGCAGCGTAGGGCCTAGCCGGGGGTACAATGAGCAGTTCTTC. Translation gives CASSVGPSRGYNEQFF.